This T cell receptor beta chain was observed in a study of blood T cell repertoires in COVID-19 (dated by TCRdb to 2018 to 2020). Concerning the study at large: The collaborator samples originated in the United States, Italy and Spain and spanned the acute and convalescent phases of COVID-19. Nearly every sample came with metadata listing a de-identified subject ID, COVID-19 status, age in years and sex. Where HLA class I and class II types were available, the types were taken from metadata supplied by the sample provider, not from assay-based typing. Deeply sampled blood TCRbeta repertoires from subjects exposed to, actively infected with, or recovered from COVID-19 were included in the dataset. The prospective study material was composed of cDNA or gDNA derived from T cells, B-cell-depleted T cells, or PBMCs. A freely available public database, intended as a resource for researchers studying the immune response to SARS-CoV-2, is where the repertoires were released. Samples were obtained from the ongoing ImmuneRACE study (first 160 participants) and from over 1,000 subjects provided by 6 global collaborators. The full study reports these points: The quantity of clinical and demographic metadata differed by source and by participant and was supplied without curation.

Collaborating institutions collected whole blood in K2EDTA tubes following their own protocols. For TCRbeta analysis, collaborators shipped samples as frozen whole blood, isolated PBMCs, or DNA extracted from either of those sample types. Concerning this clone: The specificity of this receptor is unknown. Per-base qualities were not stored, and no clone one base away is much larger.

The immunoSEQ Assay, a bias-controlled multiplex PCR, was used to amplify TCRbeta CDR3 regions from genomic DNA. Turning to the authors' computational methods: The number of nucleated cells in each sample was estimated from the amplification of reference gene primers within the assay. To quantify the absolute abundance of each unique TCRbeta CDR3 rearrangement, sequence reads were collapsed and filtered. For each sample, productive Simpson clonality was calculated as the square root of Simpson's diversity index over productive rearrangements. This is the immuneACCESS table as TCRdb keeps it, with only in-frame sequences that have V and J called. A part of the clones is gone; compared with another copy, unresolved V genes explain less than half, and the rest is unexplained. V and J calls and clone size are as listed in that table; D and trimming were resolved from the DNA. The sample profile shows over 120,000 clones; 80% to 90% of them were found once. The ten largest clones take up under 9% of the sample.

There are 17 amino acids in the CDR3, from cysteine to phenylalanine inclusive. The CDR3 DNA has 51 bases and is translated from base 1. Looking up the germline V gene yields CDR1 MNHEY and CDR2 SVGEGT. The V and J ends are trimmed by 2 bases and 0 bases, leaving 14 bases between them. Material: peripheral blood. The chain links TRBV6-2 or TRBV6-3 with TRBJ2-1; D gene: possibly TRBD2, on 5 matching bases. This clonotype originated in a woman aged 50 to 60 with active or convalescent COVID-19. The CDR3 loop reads CASSYTRLGGSYNEQFF. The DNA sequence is TGTGCCAGCAGTTACACTAGACTCGGCGGCTCCTACAATGAGCAGTTCTTC.